This T cell receptor (beta chain) was captured by sequencing in a study of neoadjuvant anti-PD-1 for oral cavity cancer. Overall study context: Before surgery, most patients got three to four biweekly 3 mg/kg nivolumab doses. Patients without progression received a fourth nivolumab dose around day 43, then surgical resection on days 50-56.

Trimming pared 7 bases from V and 5 bases from J, leaving 7 bases between. This CDR3 spans 11 amino acids. Germline V gene sequence: CDR1 SNHLY, CDR2 FYNNEI. Some clones are missing from TCRdb's copy, which holds only in-frame ones; the method was immunoSEQ multiplex PCR. The table records some 15,000 clones, roughly four fifths of them present only once. The time point denotes: after neoadjuvant nivolumab, at surgical resection. These newly diagnosed stage II-IVA oral cavity squamous cell carcinoma patients had no prior systemic or radiation treatment. Patients had HPV-negative, locally advanced oral cavity squamous cell carcinoma.

The V call is TRBV2, the J call TRBJ2-3, with D hard to call. The specimen comprised PBMCs, sampled after nivolumab (anti-PD-1) treatment. The TCR sequence derives from a person aged 40-85 years with oral cavity squamous cell carcinoma. Written as DNA, the CDR3 is TGTGCCAGCACCAGAGAAGATACGCAGTATTTT. This codes for CASTREDTQYF.